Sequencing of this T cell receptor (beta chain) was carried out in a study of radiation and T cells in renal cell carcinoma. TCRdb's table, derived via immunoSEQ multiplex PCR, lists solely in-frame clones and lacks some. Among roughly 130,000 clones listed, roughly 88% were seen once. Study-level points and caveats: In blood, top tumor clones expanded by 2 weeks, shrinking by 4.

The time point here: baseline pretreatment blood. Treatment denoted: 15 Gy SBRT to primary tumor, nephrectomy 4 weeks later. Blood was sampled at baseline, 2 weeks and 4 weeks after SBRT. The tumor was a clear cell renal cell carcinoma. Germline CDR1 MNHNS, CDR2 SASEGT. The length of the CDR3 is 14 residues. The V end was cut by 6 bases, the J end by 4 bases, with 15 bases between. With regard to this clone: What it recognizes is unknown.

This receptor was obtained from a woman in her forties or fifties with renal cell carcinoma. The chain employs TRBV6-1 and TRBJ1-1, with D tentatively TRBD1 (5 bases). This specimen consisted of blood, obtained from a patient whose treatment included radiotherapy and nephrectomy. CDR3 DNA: TGTGCCAGCAGCTCCGACAGAATCCTCACTGAAGCTTTCTTT. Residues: CASSSDRILTEAFF.